The 2 T cell receptor beta chains in this list originate from one sample, sequenced in a study of shared clonotypes between healthy human individuals. Using immunoSEQ multiplex PCR, the repertoire was profiled, and TCRdb retains in-frame clones only, with some absent. The sample consists of around 480,000 clones, 60% to 80% of them appearing once. The sequenced sample was PBMCs. All receptors come from a middle-aged woman in good health. Some clones in this sample may be carry-over from other donors' samples.

This clone was seen at least ten times. V is TRBV19 and J is TRBJ2-3; possibly TRBD1 or TRBD2 for D (5 bases each). V lost 6 bases and J 7 bases, leaving 14 bases between the germline ends. The CDR3 sequence is 13 residues long. In germline, CDR1 is LNHDA, CDR2 SQIVND (reference sequence). CDR3 nucleotides: TGTGCCAGTAGCCAGAAGAGGGGCTATACGCAGTATTTT. Translation gives CASSQKRGYTQYF.

The V call is TRBV2, the J call TRBJ2-7, with a possible D match to TRBD2 (6 bases). The V gene's germline CDR1 is SNHLY and CDR2 FYNNEI. The CDR3 extends over 15 amino acids. V gave up 7 bases and J gave up 0 bases, with 16 bases separating them. This CDR3 is CASTDRRGYSYEQYF. CDR3 coding DNA: TGTGCCAGCACCGACCGGCGGGGTTACTCCTACGAGCAGTACTTC.